These T cell receptor beta chains were read from a single sample in a study of cytomegalovirus exposure and HLA in healthy donors. Using immunoSEQ multiplex PCR, the repertoire was profiled, and TCRdb retains in-frame clones only, with some absent. The table lists roughly 88,000 clones, 76% of them singletons. The sequenced material came from PBMCs. All receptors come from a man aged 25-45 years in good health and CMV-seropositive. CDR3s include the opening cysteine and the closing phenylalanine or tryptophan. Fields, in order: CDR3 DNA, CDR3 protein, CDR3 length, D gene, V gene, J gene, clone size. D genes are given only for firm matches. The size of a clone is reported for some rows only, either as once, few or many, or as a class for expanded clones.

CDR3nt: TGTGCCAGCAGCTTGGGGCCCTATCAGCCCCAGCATTTT; CDR3aa: CASSLGPYQPQHF; len: 13; d_gene: .; v_gene: TRBV7-8; j_gene: TRBJ1-5; abundance: once
CDR3nt: TGTGCCAGCAGTGCCACAGGCTACTCTGGAAACACCATATATTTT; CDR3aa: CASSATGYSGNTIYF; len: 15; d_gene: .; v_gene: TRBV6-5; j_gene: TRBJ1-3; abundance: once
CDR3nt: TGTGCCAGCAGTTTGGTCGGACAGGGCCATAATGAAAAACTGTTTTTT; CDR3aa: CASSLVGQGHNEKLFF; len: 16; d_gene: TRBD1; v_gene: TRBV28; j_gene: TRBJ1-4; abundance: .
CDR3nt: TGTGCCAGCACCTGGGGGAACGGACGGGGGGGCAACGATGAGCAGTTCTTC; CDR3aa: CASTWGNGRGGNDEQFF; len: 17; d_gene: .; v_gene: TRBV21-1; j_gene: TRBJ2-1; abundance: .
CDR3nt: TGCGCCAGCAGCGACGGACAGGTCCCCCCTTTTAACTATGGCTACACCTTC; CDR3aa: CASSDGQVPPFNYGYTF; len: 17; d_gene: TRBD1; v_gene: TRBV5-1; j_gene: TRBJ1-2; abundance: .
CDR3nt: TGTGCCAGCACCAAGGCCCAGGGATGGAACACTGAAGCTTTCTTT; CDR3aa: CASTKAQGWNTEAFF; len: 15; d_gene: .; v_gene: TRBV7-9; j_gene: TRBJ1-1; abundance: few
CDR3nt: TGTGCCAGCAGCCTTACGCGCGGGGTCACTGAAGCTTTCTTT; CDR3aa: CASSLTRGVTEAFF; len: 14; d_gene: .; v_gene: TRBV7-2; j_gene: TRBJ1-1; abundance: once
CDR3nt: TGTGCCAGTCACAGGGATTTGAACACTGAAGCTTTCTTT; CDR3aa: CASHRDLNTEAFF; len: 13; d_gene: .; v_gene: TRBV4-2; j_gene: TRBJ1-1; abundance: .
CDR3nt: TGTGCCAGCAGTTACGACAGTTCTTTAAATCCCCAGCATTTT; CDR3aa: CASSYDSSLNPQHF; len: 14; d_gene: .; v_gene: TRBV27; j_gene: TRBJ1-5; abundance: .
CDR3nt: TGCGCCAGCAGCCATGTACCGGGGACAAAGATCAGGGACACCATATATTTT; CDR3aa: CASSHVPGTKIRDTIYF; len: 17; d_gene: .; v_gene: TRBV4-1; j_gene: TRBJ1-3; abundance: few
CDR3nt: TGTGCCAGCCGGGAACAGGGGAAGGAAAAACTGTTTTTT; CDR3aa: CASREQGKEKLFF; len: 13; d_gene: TRBD1; v_gene: TRBV7-9; j_gene: TRBJ1-4; abundance: .
CDR3nt: TGTGCCAGCAGATCGCAGGGGGCGTTCACCTACGAGCAGTACTTC; CDR3aa: CASRSQGAFTYEQYF; len: 15; d_gene: TRBD1; v_gene: TRBV2; j_gene: TRBJ2-7; abundance: once
CDR3nt: TGTGCCAGCAGCCCTATCCGGGAGACTGAAGCTTTCTTT; CDR3aa: CASSPIRETEAFF; len: 13; d_gene: .; v_gene: TRBV6-1; j_gene: TRBJ1-1; abundance: .
CDR3nt: TGCGCCAGCAGCTTGAGGGACAGGAACACTGAAGCTTTCTTT; CDR3aa: CASSLRDRNTEAFF; len: 14; d_gene: TRBD1; v_gene: TRBV5-1; j_gene: TRBJ1-1; abundance: .
CDR3nt: TGCGCCAGCAGCCGATCCAATTCCTGGGACACCACTAGCACAGATACGCAGTATTTT; CDR3aa: CASSRSNSWDTTSTDTQYF; len: 19; d_gene: .; v_gene: TRBV4-3; j_gene: TRBJ2-3; abundance: .
CDR3nt: TGTGCCAGCAGCCGACTTCCCTCTGGGGCCAACGTCCTGACTTTC; CDR3aa: CASSRLPSGANVLTF; len: 15; d_gene: .; v_gene: TRBV7-6; j_gene: TRBJ2-6; abundance: .
CDR3nt: TGTGCCACCAGCAGGGACAGGGGCGGAGGCAATCAGCCCCAGCATTTT; CDR3aa: CATSRDRGGGNQPQHF; len: 16; d_gene: TRBD1; v_gene: TRBV15; j_gene: TRBJ1-5; abundance: .
CDR3nt: TGCGCCAGCAGTCAATCGGGGGGTTGTATTTTTGGGGCCAACGTCCTGACTTTC; CDR3aa: CASSQSGGCIFGANVLTF; len: 18; d_gene: .; v_gene: TRBV23-1; j_gene: TRBJ2-6; abundance: .
CDR3nt: TGTGCCAGCAGCAAAGCACAGGGGGCTAATTCACCCCTCCACTTT; CDR3aa: CASSKAQGANSPLHF; len: 15; d_gene: .; v_gene: TRBV21-1; j_gene: TRBJ1-6; abundance: .
CDR3nt: TGTGCCAGCAGCTTAGCCCCCACACAGTATGGCTACACCTTC; CDR3aa: CASSLAPTQYGYTF; len: 14; d_gene: .; v_gene: TRBV7-8; j_gene: TRBJ1-2; abundance: .
CDR3nt: TGTGCCAGCAGTTTGGGACTAGCGGGACTGGAGACCCAGTACTTC; CDR3aa: CASSLGLAGLETQYF; len: 15; d_gene: TRBD2; v_gene: TRBV6-5; j_gene: TRBJ2-5; abundance: .
CDR3nt: TGTGCCAGCAGCTCGCCGGAGGCTCAGGAAGTTACTAACTATGGCTACACCTTC; CDR3aa: CASSSPEAQEVTNYGYTF; len: 18; d_gene: .; v_gene: TRBV13; j_gene: TRBJ1-2; abundance: .
CDR3nt: TGTGCCAGCAGCTTGAAATACACCTTGCCCCACTCTGGGGCCAACGTCCTGACTTTC; CDR3aa: CASSLKYTLPHSGANVLTF; len: 19; d_gene: .; v_gene: TRBV5-8; j_gene: TRBJ2-6; abundance: .
CDR3nt: TGTGCCTGGAGTGCACTCGTCGGGAGCGAGACCCAGTACTTC; CDR3aa: CAWSALVGSETQYF; len: 14; d_gene: .; v_gene: TRBV30; j_gene: TRBJ2-5; abundance: .
CDR3nt: TGTGCCAGCAGTTACAGGACTAGCGGAAACAATGAGCAGTTCTTC; CDR3aa: CASSYRTSGNNEQFF; len: 15; d_gene: TRBD2; v_gene: TRBV6-5; j_gene: TRBJ2-1; abundance: few
CDR3nt: TGTGCCAGCAGCCAAGATTTGGGCCCGACGACCGGGGAGCTGTTTTTT; CDR3aa: CASSQDLGPTTGELFF; len: 16; d_gene: .; v_gene: TRBV14; j_gene: TRBJ2-2; abundance: .
CDR3nt: TGTGCCAGCAGCTACCCCCCGGCCGGGGAGCTGTTTTTT; CDR3aa: CASSYPPAGELFF; len: 13; d_gene: .; v_gene: TRBV7-9; j_gene: TRBJ2-2; abundance: few
CDR3nt: TGTGCCAGCAGCCCGACAGGGGACGGCTACGAGCAGTACTTC; CDR3aa: CASSPTGDGYEQYF; len: 14; d_gene: TRBD1; v_gene: TRBV7-9; j_gene: TRBJ2-7; abundance: few
CDR3nt: TGTGCCAGCAGCGCGGCAGCGGGGGTTGTGAAAGAGACCCAGTACTTC; CDR3aa: CASSAAAGVVKETQYF; len: 16; d_gene: TRBD2; v_gene: TRBV9; j_gene: TRBJ2-5; abundance: .
CDR3nt: TGTGCCAGCAGTGAGCTGACAGGGCGCTCAGATACGCAGTATTTT; CDR3aa: CASSELTGRSDTQYF; len: 15; d_gene: TRBD1; v_gene: TRBV6-1; j_gene: TRBJ2-3; abundance: .
CDR3nt: TGTGCCAGCAGCCAAGATCCCTTGGACAGCCTCTACGAGCAGTACTTC; CDR3aa: CASSQDPLDSLYEQYF; len: 16; d_gene: .; v_gene: TRBV14; j_gene: TRBJ2-7; abundance: .
CDR3nt: TGTTCCAGCAGCTACTACCCAGGGTACGATCTGCCCTACAATGAGCAGTTCTTC; CDR3aa: CSSSYYPGYDLPYNEQFF; len: 18; d_gene: .; v_gene: TRBV7-9; j_gene: TRBJ2-1; abundance: .
CDR3nt: TGCGCCAGCAGCCCGAAGGAGGGGCAGGGAGAGACCCAGTACTTC; CDR3aa: CASSPKEGQGETQYF; len: 15; d_gene: .; v_gene: TRBV5-1; j_gene: TRBJ2-5; abundance: .
CDR3nt: TGCGCCAGCAGCTTGAGGGCAGACAGGAACACTGAAGCTTTCTTT; CDR3aa: CASSLRADRNTEAFF; len: 15; d_gene: .; v_gene: TRBV5-1; j_gene: TRBJ1-1; abundance: once
CDR3nt: TGCGCCAGCAGCCATTCAGGTATAACGAACACAGATACGCAGTATTTT; CDR3aa: CASSHSGITNTDTQYF; len: 16; d_gene: .; v_gene: TRBV4-1; j_gene: TRBJ2-3; abundance: few
CDR3nt: TGTGCCAGCAGAAAAACTGGGGGGGAGTTTTACGAGCAGTACTTC; CDR3aa: CASRKTGGEFYEQYF; len: 15; d_gene: TRBD2; v_gene: TRBV27; j_gene: TRBJ2-7; abundance: .
CDR3nt: TGTGCCAGCAGTTACTCGGCCTCTGGAAACACCATATATTTT; CDR3aa: CASSYSASGNTIYF; len: 14; d_gene: .; v_gene: TRBV6-5; j_gene: TRBJ1-3; abundance: .
CDR3nt: TGTGCCAGTAGTATAAGGGCTAGCGGGGGGGTGACCGGGGAGCTGTTTTTT; CDR3aa: CASSIRASGGVTGELFF; len: 17; d_gene: TRBD2; v_gene: TRBV19; j_gene: TRBJ2-2; abundance: .
CDR3nt: TGTGCCAGTGCCGACAGGGGCAATCAGCCCCAGCATTTT; CDR3aa: CASADRGNQPQHF; len: 13; d_gene: TRBD1; v_gene: TRBV19; j_gene: TRBJ1-5; abundance: .
CDR3nt: TGTGCCAGTAGTATCCCCGAAGGGGAAATGCCCCAGCATTTT; CDR3aa: CASSIPEGEMPQHF; len: 14; d_gene: .; v_gene: TRBV19; j_gene: TRBJ1-5; abundance: .
CDR3nt: TGTGCCAGCAGCTCCCAAGGGGAAAACACCGGGGAGCTGTTTTTT; CDR3aa: CASSSQGENTGELFF; len: 15; d_gene: .; v_gene: TRBV5-4; j_gene: TRBJ2-2; abundance: .
CDR3nt: TGTGCCAGCAGCATACAGGGGGCTGAACAGCCCCAGCATTTT; CDR3aa: CASSIQGAEQPQHF; len: 14; d_gene: TRBD1; v_gene: TRBV2; j_gene: TRBJ1-5; abundance: .
CDR3nt: TGTGCCAGCAAGAGGGAGGGGGGTGAGCAGTTCTTC; CDR3aa: CASKREGGEQFF; len: 12; d_gene: .; v_gene: TRBV2; j_gene: TRBJ2-1; abundance: .
CDR3nt: TGCAGCGTTCAAAGGGGGACAGCAAGCTACACCTTC; CDR3aa: CSVQRGTASYTF; len: 12; d_gene: TRBD1; v_gene: TRBV29-1; j_gene: TRBJ1-2; abundance: few
CDR3nt: TGTGCCAGCAGCTATGTTGGACAGGCCTCCGGGGAGCTGTTTTTT; CDR3aa: CASSYVGQASGELFF; len: 15; d_gene: TRBD1; v_gene: TRBV5-6; j_gene: TRBJ2-2; abundance: .
CDR3nt: TGTGCTAGTGGTCCCGGGACAGGGGCCACCGGGGAGCTGTTTTTT; CDR3aa: CASGPGTGATGELFF; len: 15; d_gene: TRBD1; v_gene: TRBV12-5; j_gene: TRBJ2-2; abundance: .
CDR3nt: TGTGCCAGCAGCGACATCGACAGTTATAATTCACCCCTCCACTTT; CDR3aa: CASSDIDSYNSPLHF; len: 15; d_gene: .; v_gene: TRBV9; j_gene: TRBJ1-6; abundance: .
CDR3nt: TGTGCCAGCAGTTATGGGGGCATCGGTGCTGAAGCTTTCTTT; CDR3aa: CASSYGGIGAEAFF; len: 14; d_gene: .; v_gene: TRBV25-1; j_gene: TRBJ1-1; abundance: .